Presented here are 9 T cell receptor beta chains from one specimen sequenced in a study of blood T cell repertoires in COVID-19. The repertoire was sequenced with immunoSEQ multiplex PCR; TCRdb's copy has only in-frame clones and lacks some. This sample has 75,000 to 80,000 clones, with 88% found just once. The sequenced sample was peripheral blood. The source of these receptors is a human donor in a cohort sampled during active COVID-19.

The CDR3 DNA reads TGCAGTGCTACACAAGAGACCCAGTACTTC. Amino acids: CSATQETQYF. The chain recombines TRBV20-1 with TRBJ2-5; no firm D call. V lost 4 bases to trimming and J lost 2 bases, with 2 bases between them. This CDR3 has 10 amino acids. CDR1 and CDR2 (germline): DFQATT, SNEGSKA (reference sequence).

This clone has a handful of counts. The CDR3 is CASSEQIGRTQYF. The CDR3 DNA follows: TGCGCCAGCAGTGAGCAAATTGGGAGGACCCAGTACTTC. The rearrangement uses TRBV10-2 and TRBJ2-5; D possibly corresponds to TRBD2 (5 bases). V was pared by 2 bases and J by 7 bases, with 11 bases between. Germline V lookup: CDR1 WSHSY, CDR2 SAAADI. The CDR3 runs to 13 residues.

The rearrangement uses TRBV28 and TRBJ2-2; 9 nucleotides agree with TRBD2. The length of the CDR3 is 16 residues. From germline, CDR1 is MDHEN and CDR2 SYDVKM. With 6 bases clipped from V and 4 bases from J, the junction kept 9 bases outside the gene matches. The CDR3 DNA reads TGTGCCAGCAGCCGGGAGCGGGAGGCGAGCACCGGGGAGCTGTTTTTT. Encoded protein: CASSREREASTGELFF.

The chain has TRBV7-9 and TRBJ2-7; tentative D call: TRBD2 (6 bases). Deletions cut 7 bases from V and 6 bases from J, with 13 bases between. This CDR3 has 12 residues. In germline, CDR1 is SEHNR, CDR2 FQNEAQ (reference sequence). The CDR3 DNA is TGTGCCAGCAACCCCGTCGGGAGCGAGCAGTACTTC. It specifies CASNPVGSEQYF.

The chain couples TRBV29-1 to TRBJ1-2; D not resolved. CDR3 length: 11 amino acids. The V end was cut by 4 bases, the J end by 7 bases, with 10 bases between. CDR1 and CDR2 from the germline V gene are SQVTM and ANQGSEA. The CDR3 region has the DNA TGCAGCGTTGCCGGGTCGGGTGGCTACACCTTC. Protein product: CSVAGSGGYTF.

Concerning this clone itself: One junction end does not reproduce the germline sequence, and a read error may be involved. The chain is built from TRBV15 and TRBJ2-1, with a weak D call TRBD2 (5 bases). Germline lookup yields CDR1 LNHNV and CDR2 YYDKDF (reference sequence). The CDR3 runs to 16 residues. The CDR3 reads CATSRDSGGLYYEQFF. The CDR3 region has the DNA TGTGCCACCAGCAGAGATAGTGGCGGGCTCTACTATGAGCAGTTCTTC.

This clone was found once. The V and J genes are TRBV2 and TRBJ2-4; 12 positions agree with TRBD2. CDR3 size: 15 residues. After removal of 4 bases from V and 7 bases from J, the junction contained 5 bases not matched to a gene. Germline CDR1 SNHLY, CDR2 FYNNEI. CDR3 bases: TGTGCCAGCAGTGCACTAGCGGGAGGTTTGAACATTCAGTACTTC. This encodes CASSALAGGLNIQYF.

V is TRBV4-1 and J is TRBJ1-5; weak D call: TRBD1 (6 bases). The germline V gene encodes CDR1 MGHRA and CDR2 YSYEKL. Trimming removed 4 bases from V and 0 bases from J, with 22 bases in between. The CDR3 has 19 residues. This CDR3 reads CASSLYPSEDRYSNQPQHF. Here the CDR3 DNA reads TGCGCCAGCAGCCTATATCCCTCGGAGGACAGATATAGCAATCAGCCCCAGCATTTT.

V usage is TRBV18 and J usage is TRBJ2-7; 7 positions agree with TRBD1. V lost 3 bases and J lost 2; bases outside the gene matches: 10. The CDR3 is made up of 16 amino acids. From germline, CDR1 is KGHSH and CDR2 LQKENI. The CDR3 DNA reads TGTGCCAGCTCACCCGGGACAGTCTACGAGGCCTACGAGCAGTACTTC. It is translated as CASSPGTVYEAYEQYF.